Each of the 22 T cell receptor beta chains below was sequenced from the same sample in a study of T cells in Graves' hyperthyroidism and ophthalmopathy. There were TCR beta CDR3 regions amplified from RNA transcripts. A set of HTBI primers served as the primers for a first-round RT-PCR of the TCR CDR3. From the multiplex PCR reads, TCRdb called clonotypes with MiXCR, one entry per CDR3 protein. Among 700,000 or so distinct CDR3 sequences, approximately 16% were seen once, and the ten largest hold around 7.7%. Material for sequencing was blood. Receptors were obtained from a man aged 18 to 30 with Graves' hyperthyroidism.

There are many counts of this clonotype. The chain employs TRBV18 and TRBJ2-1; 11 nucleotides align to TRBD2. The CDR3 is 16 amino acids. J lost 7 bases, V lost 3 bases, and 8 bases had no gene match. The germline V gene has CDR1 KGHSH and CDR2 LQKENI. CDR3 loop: CASSPLAGGPVNEQFF. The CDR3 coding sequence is TGTGCCAGCTCACCCTTAGCGGGAGGGCCGGTGAATGAGCAGTTCTTC. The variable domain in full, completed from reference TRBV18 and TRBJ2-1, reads NAGVMQNPRHLVRRRGQEARLRCSPMKGHSHVYWYRQLPEEGLKFMVYLQKENIIDESGMPKERFSAEFPKEGPSILRIQQVVRGDSAAYFCASSPLAGGPVNEQFFGPGTRLTVL.

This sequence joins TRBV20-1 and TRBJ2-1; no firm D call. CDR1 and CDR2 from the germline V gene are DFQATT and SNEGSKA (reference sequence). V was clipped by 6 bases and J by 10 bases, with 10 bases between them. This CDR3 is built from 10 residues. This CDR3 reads CSAVLGEQFF. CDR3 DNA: TGCAGTGCCGTCCTGGGGGAGCAGTTCTTC.

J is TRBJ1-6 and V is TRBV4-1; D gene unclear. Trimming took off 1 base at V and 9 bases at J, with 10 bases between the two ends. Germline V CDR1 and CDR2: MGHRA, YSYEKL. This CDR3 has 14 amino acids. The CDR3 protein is CASSQALSSSPLHF. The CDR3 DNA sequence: TGCGCCAGCAGCCAAGCTTTAAGTTCTTCACCCCTCCACTTT.

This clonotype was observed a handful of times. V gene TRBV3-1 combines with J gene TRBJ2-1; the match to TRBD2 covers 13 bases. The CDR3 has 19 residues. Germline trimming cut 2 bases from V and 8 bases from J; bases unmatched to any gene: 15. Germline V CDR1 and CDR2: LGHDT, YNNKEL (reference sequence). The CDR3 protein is CASSQRRGRLAGGIDEQFF. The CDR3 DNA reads TGTGCCAGCAGCCAACGGCGTGGGAGACTAGCGGGAGGAATCGATGAGCAGTTCTTC.

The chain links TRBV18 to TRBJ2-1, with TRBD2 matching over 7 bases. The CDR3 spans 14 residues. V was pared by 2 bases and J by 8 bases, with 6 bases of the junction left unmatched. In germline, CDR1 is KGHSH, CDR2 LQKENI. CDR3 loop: CASSPSGGIDEQFF. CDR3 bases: TGTGCCAGCTCACCATCGGGGGGAATCGATGAGCAGTTCTTC. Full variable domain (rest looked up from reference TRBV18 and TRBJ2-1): NAGVMQNPRHLVRRRGQEARLRCSPMKGHSHVYWYRQLPEEGLKFMVYLQKENIIDESGMPKERFSAEFPKEGPSILRIQQVVRGDSAAYFCASSPSGGIDEQFFGPGTRLTVL.

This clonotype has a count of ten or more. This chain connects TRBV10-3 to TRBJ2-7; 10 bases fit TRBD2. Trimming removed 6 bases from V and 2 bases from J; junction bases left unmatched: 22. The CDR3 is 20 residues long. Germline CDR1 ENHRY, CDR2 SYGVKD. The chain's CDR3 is CAISSSVSEGASGSPYEQYF. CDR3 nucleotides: TGTGCCATCAGCTCATCCGTCAGTGAAGGGGCTAGCGGGAGTCCCTACGAGCAGTACTTC.

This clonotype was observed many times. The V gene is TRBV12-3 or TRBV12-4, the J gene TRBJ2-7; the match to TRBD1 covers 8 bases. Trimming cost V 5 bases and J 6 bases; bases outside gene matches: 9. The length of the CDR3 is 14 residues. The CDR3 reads CASSPGQGSSEQYF. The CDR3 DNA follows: TGTGCCAGCAGTCCAGGACAGGGTTCTTCCGAGCAGTACTTC.

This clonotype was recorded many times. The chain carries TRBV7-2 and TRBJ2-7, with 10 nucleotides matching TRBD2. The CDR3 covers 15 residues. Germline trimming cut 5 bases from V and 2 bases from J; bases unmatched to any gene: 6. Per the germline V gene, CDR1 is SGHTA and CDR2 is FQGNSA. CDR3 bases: TGTGCCAGCAGCGAAGGAGCGGGAGGGACCTACGAGCAGTACTTC. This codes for CASSEGAGGTYEQYF.

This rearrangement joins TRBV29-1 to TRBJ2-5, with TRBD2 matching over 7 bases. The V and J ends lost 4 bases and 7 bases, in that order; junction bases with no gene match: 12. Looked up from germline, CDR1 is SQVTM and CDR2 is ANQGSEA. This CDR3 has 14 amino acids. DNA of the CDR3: TGCAGCGTTGGAGGTGGGAGGGCTGCCGGGACCCAGTACTTC. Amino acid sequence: CSVGGGRAAGTQYF.

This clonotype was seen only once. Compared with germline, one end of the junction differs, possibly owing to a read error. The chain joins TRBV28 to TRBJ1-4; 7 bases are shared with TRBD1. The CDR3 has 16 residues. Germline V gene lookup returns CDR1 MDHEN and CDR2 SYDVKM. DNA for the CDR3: TGTGTCAGCAGTCTCGGGACAGCTTTGAGGCGAGAAAAACTGTTTTTT. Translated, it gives CVSSLGTALRREKLFF.

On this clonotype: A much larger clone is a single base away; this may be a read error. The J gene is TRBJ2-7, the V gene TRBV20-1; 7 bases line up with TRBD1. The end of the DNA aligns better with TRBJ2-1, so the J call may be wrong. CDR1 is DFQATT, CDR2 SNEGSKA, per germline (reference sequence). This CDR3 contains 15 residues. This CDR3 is CSARRQGRSSYEQFF. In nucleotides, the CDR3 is TGCAGTGCTAGGAGACAGGGACGCAGCTCCTACGAGCAGTTCTTC.

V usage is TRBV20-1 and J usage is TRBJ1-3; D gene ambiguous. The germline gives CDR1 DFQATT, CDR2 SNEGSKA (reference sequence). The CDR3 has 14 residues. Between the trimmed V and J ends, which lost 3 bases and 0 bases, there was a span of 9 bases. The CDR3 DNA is TGCAGTGCTAGCTATGAGAGCTCTGGAAACACCATATATTTT. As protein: CSASYESSGNTIYF.

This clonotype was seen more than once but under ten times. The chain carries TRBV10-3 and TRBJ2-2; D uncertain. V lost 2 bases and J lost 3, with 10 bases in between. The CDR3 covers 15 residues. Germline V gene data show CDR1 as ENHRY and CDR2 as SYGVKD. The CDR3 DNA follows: TGTGCCATCAGTGAGGACGGCGGCGACACCGGGGAGCTGTTTTTT. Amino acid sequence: CAISEDGGDTGELFF.

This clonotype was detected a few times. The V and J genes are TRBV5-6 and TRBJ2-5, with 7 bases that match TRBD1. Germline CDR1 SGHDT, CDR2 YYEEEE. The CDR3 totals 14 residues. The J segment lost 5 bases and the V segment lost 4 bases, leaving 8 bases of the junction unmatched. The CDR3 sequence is CASSARQGEETQYF. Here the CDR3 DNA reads TGTGCCAGCAGCGCCCGACAGGGAGAGGAGACCCAGTACTTC. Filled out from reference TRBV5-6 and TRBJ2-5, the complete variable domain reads DAGVTQSPTHLIKTRGQQVTLRCSPKSGHDTVSWYQQALGQGPQFIFQYYEEEERQRGNFPDRFSGHQFPNYSSELNVNALLLGDSALYLCASSARQGEETQYFGPGTRLLVL.

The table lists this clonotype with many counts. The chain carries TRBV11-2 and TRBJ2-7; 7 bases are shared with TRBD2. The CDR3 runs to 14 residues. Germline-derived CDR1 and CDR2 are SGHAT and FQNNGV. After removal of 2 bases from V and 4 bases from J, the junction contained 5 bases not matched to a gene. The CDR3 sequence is CASSLPSGKYEQYF. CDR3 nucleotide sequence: TGTGCCAGCAGCTTACCCAGCGGGAAGTACGAGCAGTACTTC.

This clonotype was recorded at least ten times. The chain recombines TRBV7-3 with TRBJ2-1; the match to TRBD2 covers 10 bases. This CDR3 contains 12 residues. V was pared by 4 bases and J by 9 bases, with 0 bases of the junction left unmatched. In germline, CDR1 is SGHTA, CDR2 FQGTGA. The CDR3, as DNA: TGTGCCAGCAGCTCTAGCGGGGGTGAGCAGTTCTTC. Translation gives CASSSSGGEQFF.

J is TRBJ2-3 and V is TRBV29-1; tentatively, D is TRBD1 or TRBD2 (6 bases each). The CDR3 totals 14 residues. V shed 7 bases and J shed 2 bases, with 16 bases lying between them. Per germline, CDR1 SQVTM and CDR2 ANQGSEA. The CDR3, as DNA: TGCAGCGCTGCACAGGAGGGGGTCACAGATACGCAGTATTTT. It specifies CSAAQEGVTDTQYF.

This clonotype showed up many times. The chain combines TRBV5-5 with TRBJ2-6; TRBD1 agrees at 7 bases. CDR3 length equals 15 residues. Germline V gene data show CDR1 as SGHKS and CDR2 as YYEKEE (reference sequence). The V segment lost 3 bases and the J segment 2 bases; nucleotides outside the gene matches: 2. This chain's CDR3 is CASSYDRAGANVLTF. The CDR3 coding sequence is TGTGCCAGCAGCTACGACAGGGCTGGGGCCAACGTCCTGACTTTC.

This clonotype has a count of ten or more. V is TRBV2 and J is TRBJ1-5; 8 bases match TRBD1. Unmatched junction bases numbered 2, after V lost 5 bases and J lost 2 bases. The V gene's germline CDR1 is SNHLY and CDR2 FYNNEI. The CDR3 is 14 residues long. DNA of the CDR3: TGTGCCAGCAGTAAGGACAGGGGCAATCAGCCCCAGCATTTT. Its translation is CASSKDRGNQPQHF.

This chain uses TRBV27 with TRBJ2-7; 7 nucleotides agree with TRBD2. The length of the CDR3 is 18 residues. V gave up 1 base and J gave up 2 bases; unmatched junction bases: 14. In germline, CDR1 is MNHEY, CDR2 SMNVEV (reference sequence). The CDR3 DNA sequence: TGTGCCAGCAGTTTATTCTGGGGGGGGAGCTCTGGGGCCTACGAGCAGTACTTC. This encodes CASSLFWGGSSGAYEQYF.

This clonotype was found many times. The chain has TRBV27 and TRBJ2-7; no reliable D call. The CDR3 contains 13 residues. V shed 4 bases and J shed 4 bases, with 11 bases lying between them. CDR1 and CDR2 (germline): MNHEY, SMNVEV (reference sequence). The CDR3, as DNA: TGTGCCAGCAGTTCCGAGACATCTTACGAGCAGTACTTC. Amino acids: CASSSETSYEQYF.

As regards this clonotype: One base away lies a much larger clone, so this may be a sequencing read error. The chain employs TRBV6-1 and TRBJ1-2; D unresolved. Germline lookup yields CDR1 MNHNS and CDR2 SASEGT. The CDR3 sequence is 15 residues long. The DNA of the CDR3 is TGTGCCGGCAGTCGTAACAAAGGGCGCGACTATGGCTACACCTTC. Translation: CAGSRNKGRDYGYTF.